The 2 T cell receptor beta chains below come from one sample, sequenced in a study of T cells after yellow fever vaccination. TCRdb reprocessed the 5' RACE reads with MiXCR, giving one entry per CDR3 protein. This sample has just under 600,000 distinct CDR3 sequences; about 13% occur once, and the top ten carry more than 12%. Here the sequenced sample was PBMCs, taken on the day of the yellow fever booster vaccination. These receptors all come from a young man who received the YFV17D yellow fever vaccine.

This sequence joins TRBV29-1 and TRBJ2-1, with a weak D call TRBD2 (5 bases). The germline gives CDR1 SQVTM, CDR2 ANQGSEA. Between the trimmed V and J ends, which lost 4 bases and 6 bases, there was a span of 22 bases. The CDR3 length is 16 residues. CDR3 sequence reads: CSVVSPRLASANEQFF. The DNA of the CDR3 is TGCAGCGTTGTGAGTCCCCGGCTAGCCAGCGCCAATGAGCAGTTCTTC.

This clonotype was counted many times. The chain employs TRBV2 and TRBJ1-6, with 10 nucleotides matching TRBD1. The CDR3 totals 15 residues. Germline CDR1 reads SNHLY; CDR2 reads FYNNEI. V dropped 7 bases and J dropped 11; count of bases not matched to a gene: 11. CDR3 loop: CASTPARDRGPPLHF. CDR3 DNA: TGTGCCAGCACCCCGGCCCGGGACAGGGGCCCACCCCTCCACTTT.